This T cell receptor beta chain was captured in a study of graft-versus-host responses after intestinal transplantation. Study in general: As for transplant type, recipients had multivisceral, liver-intestinal, or isolated intestinal grafts. Recipients were all induced with anti-thymocyte globulin, then given tacrolimus and steroids for roughly 3 years.

The germline CDR1 and CDR2 sequences are SGHRS and YFSETQ. Trimming took off 3 bases at V and 6 bases at J, with 18 bases between the two ends. The CDR3 length is 15 residues. Here immunoSEQ multiplex PCR was the method, and the copy in TCRdb shows in-frame clones only, minus some. Counted here are some 25,000 clones, just under 95% occurring once; the ten biggest clones make up roughly 0.8%. In regard to this clone: Antigen specificity is unknown.

Study conclusions and caveats: GvH clones were identified in recipient marrow, with some first appearing in ileum or blood. Allografts of patients with graft-donor T cell macrochimerism showed high graft-versus-host to host-versus-graft clone ratios.

The sample here was PBMCs, taken 30 days after intestinal transplant. This receptor was taken from a human patient who received an intestinal transplant, so some T cells may come from the graft donor. The J gene is TRBJ1-2, the V gene TRBV5-1, with a tentative D call TRBD1 (5 bases). CDR3 sequence: CASSSGRGGDNGYTF. The CDR3, as DNA: TGCGCCAGCAGCTCAGGGAGGGGAGGAGATAATGGCTACACCTTC.